These 22 T cell receptor beta chains share one sample of origin, sequenced in a study of shared clonotypes between healthy human individuals. TCRdb's table, derived via immunoSEQ multiplex PCR, lists solely in-frame clones and lacks some. The sample gives about 600,000 clones, more than 95% of which show up once; 0.25% to 0.35% is in the top ten. Naive CD8 cells lacked CD45RO and underwent positive selection for CCR7, leaving out terminally differentiated effector memory CD45RA+ cells. The material sequenced was naive CD8+ T cells sorted from blood. These receptor sequences come from a man aged 25 to 40 in good health.

The CDR3 spells CASSSRPSVYEQYF. CDR3 in DNA: TGTGCCAGCAGTTCCAGACCGTCCGTCTACGAGCAGTACTTC. This chain uses TRBV5-4 with TRBJ2-7; no firm D call. Germline CDR1 SGHNT, CDR2 YYREEE (reference sequence). Trimming cost V 5 bases and J 3 bases, with 15 bases left between them. The CDR3 is 14 amino acids.

This chain connects TRBV4-3 to TRBJ2-7; D uncertain. Per germline, CDR1 LGHNA and CDR2 YSLEER. V lost 1 base and J lost 0, with 13 bases in between. The CDR3 consists of 16 residues. The CDR3 region has the DNA TGCGCCAGCAGCCAAGTTCTACAGCCCAGCTCCTACGAGCAGTACTTC. Residues: CASSQVLQPSSYEQYF.

The chain couples TRBV7-9 to TRBJ2-7; no clear D gene. V shed 0 bases and J shed 3 bases, with 12 bases lying between them. The CDR3 runs 15 residues. Per the germline V gene, CDR1 is SEHNR and CDR2 is FQNEAQ (reference sequence). This CDR3 is CASSLARIGNYEQYF. CDR3 nucleotides: TGTGCCAGCAGCTTAGCCCGGATCGGTAACTACGAGCAGTACTTC.

V gene TRBV14 combines with J gene TRBJ2-7; 7 nucleotides line up with TRBD1. The trim removed 0 bases at V and 3 bases at J, leaving 8 bases unmatched. CDR3 size: 16 residues. Germline V gene data show CDR1 as SGHDN and CDR2 as FVKESK. CDR3 bases: TGTGCCAGCAGCCAAGATCGGTCAGGGGGTTTCTACGAGCAGTACTTC. Protein: CASSQDRSGGFYEQYF.

The rearrangement links TRBV5-1 to TRBJ1-1; D gene ambiguous. Deletions cut 4 bases from V and 0 bases from J, with 10 bases between. There are 14 residues in the CDR3. Germline CDR1 reads SGHRS; CDR2 reads YFSETQ. Here the CDR3 reads CASSSGTLNTEAFF. The CDR3 region has the DNA TGCGCCAGCAGCAGCGGCACGTTGAACACTGAAGCTTTCTTT.

The chain has TRBV7-6 and TRBJ2-1; the D gene is possibly TRBD2 (6 bases). The CDR3 is 13 amino acids. Germline V lookup: CDR1 SGHVS, CDR2 FNYEAQ. Trimming took 6 bases from V and 2 from J, leaving 8 bases between them. CDR3 sequence reads: CASSRGAYNEQFF. The CDR3 nucleotides are TGTGCCAGCAGTCGCGGGGCCTACAATGAGCAGTTCTTC.

V usage is TRBV7-8 and J usage is TRBJ1-5; 8 nucleotides line up with TRBD1. CDR1 is SGHVS and CDR2 is FQNEAQ in the germline V gene. This CDR3 contains 20 residues. The V gene end was trimmed by 5 bases and the J gene end by 0 bases; junction bases not matched to a gene: 18. CDR3 bases: TGTGCCAGCAGCCCCGTATCACCCTGGGACAGGTTGGATAGCAATCAGCCCCAGCATTTT. It encodes CASSPVSPWDRLDSNQPQHF. Full variable domain (rest looked up from reference TRBV7-8 and TRBJ1-5): GAGVSQSPRYKVAKRGQDVALRCDPISGHVSLFWYQQALGQGPEFLTYFQNEAQLDKSGLPSDRFFAERPEGSVSTLKIQRTQQEDSAVYLCASSPVSPWDRLDSNQPQHFGDGTRLSIL.

The gene calls are TRBV5-4 and TRBJ2-5, with 9 positions matching TRBD1. This CDR3 is built from 14 residues. After removal of 3 bases from V and 4 bases from J, the junction contained 4 bases not matched to a gene. The V gene's germline CDR1 is SGHNT and CDR2 YYREEE (reference sequence). This chain's CDR3 is CASSSRDRVETQYF. The CDR3 region has the DNA TGTGCCAGCAGCTCCCGGGACAGGGTAGAGACCCAGTACTTC.

V and J are TRBV30 and TRBJ2-1; 11 bases agree with TRBD2. There are 16 residues in the CDR3. The germline V gene has CDR1 GTSNPN and CDR2 SVGIG (reference sequence). J lost 3 bases, V lost 1 base, and 5 bases had no gene match. CDR3 sequence reads: CAWSAGTSGVYNEQFF. CDR3 nucleotide sequence: TGTGCCTGGAGTGCGGGGACTAGCGGCGTCTACAATGAGCAGTTCTTC.

The chain carries TRBV2 and TRBJ2-7, with D unresolved. V gave up 6 bases and J gave up 4 bases, with 13 bases separating them. The CDR3 totals 13 residues. Germline CDR1 SNHLY, CDR2 FYNNEI. The CDR3 DNA sequence: TGTGCCAGCAGCCAAAAGGAGCCGTACGAGCAGTACTTC. Translating it yields CASSQKEPYEQYF.

This chain connects TRBV7-9 to TRBJ2-7; perhaps TRBD1 as D (6 bases). Germline assignment: CDR1 SEHNR and CDR2 FQNEAQ (reference sequence). Trimming left V 0 bases short and J 5 bases short, with 11 bases between. CDR3 length: 14 residues. CDR3: CASSLATGPHEQYF. The CDR3 DNA reads as TGTGCCAGCAGCTTAGCGACAGGACCCCACGAGCAGTACTTC.

The J gene is TRBJ1-1, the V gene TRBV27; no reliable D call. CDR3 length equals 15 residues. Trimming left V 2 bases short and J 0 bases short, with 10 bases between. CDR1 is MNHEY and CDR2 is SMNVEV in the germline V gene (reference sequence). CDR3 region: CASSLVPSLNTEAFF. The CDR3 DNA reads as TGTGCCAGCAGTTTAGTTCCCAGTCTGAACACTGAAGCTTTCTTT.

The chain recombines TRBV27 with TRBJ2-1; unclear D gene. Germline CDR1 reads MNHEY; CDR2 reads SMNVEV (reference sequence). The CDR3 extends over 15 amino acids. V was cut by 2 bases and J by 10 bases, with 18 bases left in between. The CDR3 protein is CASSLVSAAKREQFF. The CDR3 nucleotides read TGTGCCAGCAGTTTAGTTTCGGCAGCCAAGAGGGAGCAGTTCTTC.

The chain is built from TRBV29-1 and TRBJ2-1; 10 bases align to TRBD2. Per germline, CDR1 SQVTM and CDR2 ANQGSEA. This CDR3 comprises 14 residues. J was trimmed by 8 bases and V by 2 bases; bases with no gene match: 6. The CDR3 nucleotides read TGCAGCGTTGAACCTAGCGGGAGTCTCCATGAGCAGTTCTTC. Amino acids: CSVEPSGSLHEQFF.

The rearrangement joins TRBV5-1 to TRBJ2-5; 9 bases agree with TRBD1. V shed 4 bases, J shed 4 bases, and the junction held 11 bases outside the gene matches. This CDR3 spans 16 amino acids. Germline V gene sequence: CDR1 SGHRS, CDR2 YFSETQ. The chain's CDR3 is CASSTAGTGFVETQYF. CDR3 nucleotides: TGCGCCAGCAGCACCGCCGGGACAGGGTTCGTAGAGACCCAGTACTTC.

The rearrangement joins TRBV4-1 to TRBJ2-7; D call uncertain. Deletions cut 0 bases from V and 3 bases from J, with 12 bases between. CDR3 size: 15 residues. The V gene's germline CDR1 is MGHRA and CDR2 YSYEKL. CDR3 bases: TGCGCCAGCAGCCAAGAGGGCCAGGTCGGCTACGAGCAGTACTTC. It codes for CASSQEGQVGYEQYF.

This sequence joins TRBV7-9 and TRBJ2-7; D possibly matches TRBD1 or TRBD2 (5 bases each). The CDR3 runs to 16 residues. Trimming removed 5 bases at V and 3 bases at J, with 20 bases between. CDR1 is SEHNR and CDR2 is FQNEAQ in the germline V gene (reference sequence). DNA of the CDR3: TGTGCCAGCAGCCGAAGCTGGGACGAGGACGTCTACGAGCAGTACTTC. Amino acids: CASSRSWDEDVYEQYF.

The chain joins TRBV27 to TRBJ2-7, with 7 positions matching TRBD2. Looked up from germline, CDR1 is MNHEY and CDR2 is SMNVEV (reference sequence). The CDR3 contains 15 residues. J was trimmed by 2 bases and V by 8 bases; bases with no gene match: 12. The CDR3 DNA reads TGTGCCAGCCGGCCGACTAGCTTTAACGCCTACGAGCAGTACTTC. This gives the protein CASRPTSFNAYEQYF.

The V gene is TRBV11-2, the J gene TRBJ1-1; D unclear. Germline V gene sequence: CDR1 SGHAT, CDR2 FQNNGV. The CDR3 is made up of 15 amino acids. V was pared by 0 bases and J by 1 base, with 9 bases between. CDR3 coding DNA: TGTGCCAGCAGCTTAGATCTCTACGAGAACACTGAAGCTTTCTTT. Protein sequence: CASSLDLYENTEAFF.

This chain links TRBV2 with TRBJ2-1; possibly TRBD2 for D (7 bases). CDR3 length: 14 amino acids. The V gene's germline CDR1 is SNHLY and CDR2 FYNNEI. V was clipped by 6 bases and J by 5 bases, with 14 bases between them. CDR3 region: CASRTGGSNNEQFF. CDR3 nucleotides: TGTGCCAGCAGGACGGGGGGCAGCAACAATGAGCAGTTCTTC.

The chain is built from TRBV19 and TRBJ2-1; 7 nucleotides align to TRBD2. CDR3 length: 14 amino acids. The junction had 5 bases not matched to a gene; V was cut back by 1 base and J by 8 bases. Germline V gene data show CDR1 as LNHDA and CDR2 as SQIVND (reference sequence). As DNA, the CDR3 is TGTGCCAGTAGTATAGCCGGCGGGAGCTATGAGCAGTTCTTC. Its protein product is CASSIAGGSYEQFF.

The J gene is TRBJ2-7, the V gene TRBV11-2; possible D gene TRBD1, 5 bases. CDR1 SGHAT and CDR2 FQNNGV come from the germline V gene. CDR3 length: 12 amino acids. V was cut by 4 bases and J by 5 bases, with 9 bases left in between. In DNA, the CDR3 is TGTGCCAGCAGCTCAAGCAGGGACGAGCAGTACTTC. Protein: CASSSSRDEQYF. Based on the CDR3 plus reference TRBV11-2 and TRBJ2-7, the full variable domain is EAGVAQSPRYKIIEKRQSVAFWCNPISGHATLYWYQQILGQGPKLLIQFQNNGVVDDSQLPKDRFSAERLKGVDSTLKIQPAKLEDSAVYLCASSSSRDEQYFGPGTRLTVT.